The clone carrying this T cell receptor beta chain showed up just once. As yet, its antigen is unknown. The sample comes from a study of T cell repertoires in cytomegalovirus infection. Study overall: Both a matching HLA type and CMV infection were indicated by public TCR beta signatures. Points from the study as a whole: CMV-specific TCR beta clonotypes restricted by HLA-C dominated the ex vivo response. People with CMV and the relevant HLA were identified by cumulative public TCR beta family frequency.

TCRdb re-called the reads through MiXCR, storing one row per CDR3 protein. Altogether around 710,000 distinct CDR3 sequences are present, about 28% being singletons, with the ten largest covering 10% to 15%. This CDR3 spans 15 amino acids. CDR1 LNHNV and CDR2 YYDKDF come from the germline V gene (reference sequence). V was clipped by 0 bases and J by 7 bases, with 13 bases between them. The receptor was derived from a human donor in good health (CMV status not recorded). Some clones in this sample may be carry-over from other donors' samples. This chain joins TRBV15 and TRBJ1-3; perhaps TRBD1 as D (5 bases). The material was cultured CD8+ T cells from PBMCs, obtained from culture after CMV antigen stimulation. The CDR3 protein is CATSREMGPGNTIYF. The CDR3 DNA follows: TGTGCCACCAGCAGAGAAATGGGGCCCGGCAACACCATATATTTT. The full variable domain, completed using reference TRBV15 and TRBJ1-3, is DAMVIQNPRYQVTQFGKPVTLSCSQTLNHNVMYWYQQKSSQAPKLLFHYYDKDFNNEADTPDNFQSRRPNTSFCFLDIRSPGLGDTAMYLCATSREMGPGNTIYFGEGSWLTVV.